This entry lists 19 T cell receptor beta chains sequenced from one sample in a study of shared clonotypes between healthy human individuals. Naive CD8 cells lacked CD45RO, underwent positive selection for CCR7 and left out terminally differentiated effector memory CD45RA+ cells. The assay was immunoSEQ multiplex PCR, and TCRdb's table has in-frame clones only and misses some. This table has about 2 million clones, roughly 94% appearing once. Sequenced sample: naive CD8+ T cells sorted from blood. The receptors shown here come from a man aged 18 to 35 in good health.

V is TRBV27 and J is TRBJ1-1, with 7 bases fitting TRBD1. This CDR3 contains 17 residues. The ends lost 1 base at V and 5 bases at J; junction bases unmatched: 13. The germline V gene encodes CDR1 MNHEY and CDR2 SMNVEV (reference sequence). CDR3 nucleotides: TGTGCCAGCAGTTTATGGGGGGAACAGGGGAGAGGAACTGAAGCTTTCTTT. Translating it yields CASSLWGEQGRGTEAFF.

This rearrangement joins TRBV4-3 to TRBJ2-1; TRBD1 agrees at 10 bases. This CDR3 contains 18 residues. CDR1 LGHNA and CDR2 YSLEER come from the germline V gene. The ends lost 0 bases at V and 3 bases at J; junction bases unmatched: 8. CDR3 nucleotides: TGCGCCAGCAGCCAAGAACAGACAGGGGGCACGGTCTACAATGAGCAGTTCTTC. It encodes CASSQEQTGGTVYNEQFF.

This clone was counted a few times. The chain recombines TRBV7-9 with TRBJ2-7, with D perhaps TRBD1 or TRBD2 (5 bases each). Trimming removed 10 bases at V and 5 bases at J, with 12 bases between. Germline lookup yields CDR1 SEHNR and CDR2 FQNEAQ (reference sequence). This CDR3 region has 11 residues. As DNA, the CDR3 is TGTGCCATGGAGAGGGGCGACGAGCAGTACTTC. It encodes CAMERGDEQYF.

V and J are TRBV4-1 and TRBJ2-7, with D possibly TRBD2 on 5 matching bases. Germline lookup yields CDR1 MGHRA and CDR2 YSYEKL. CDR3 length: 16 residues. V was pared by 0 bases and J by 0 bases, with 12 bases between. Here the CDR3 DNA reads TGCGCCAGCAGCCAAGATCGGGGATCCTACTCCTACGAGCAGTACTTC. Amino acid sequence: CASSQDRGSYSYEQYF.

CDR3 residues: CAISGVAGGPGNEQFF. In nucleotides, the CDR3 is TGTGCCATCAGTGGGGTAGCGGGAGGGCCGGGCAATGAGCAGTTCTTC. The chain has TRBV10-3 and TRBJ2-1; 11 nucleotides align to TRBD2. V dropped 4 bases and J dropped 6; count of bases not matched to a gene: 8. CDR1 ENHRY and CDR2 SYGVKD come from the germline V gene. The CDR3 spans 16 residues.

With respect to this clone: Different DNA sequences within this sample yield the same CDR3. The J gene is TRBJ1-4, the V gene TRBV28, with no clear D. The CDR3 totals 13 residues. Between the trimmed V and J ends, which lost 3 bases and 4 bases, there was a span of 6 bases. Germline V lookup: CDR1 MDHEN, CDR2 SYDVKM. The CDR3 DNA is TGTGCCAGCAGTTTTCGCCTTAATGAAAAACTGTTTTTT. The encoded protein is CASSFRLNEKLFF. The whole variable domain, remainder taken from reference TRBV28 and TRBJ1-4, is DVKVTQSSRYLVKRTGEKVFLECVQDMDHENMFWYRQDPGLGLRLIYFSYDVKMKEKGDIPEGYSVSREKKERFSLILESASTNQTSMYLCASSFRLNEKLFFGSGTQLSVL.

This clone was found once. The chain employs TRBV5-1 and TRBJ1-1; 8 bases align to TRBD1. The CDR3 is made up of 16 amino acids. Germline V gene data show CDR1 as SGHRS and CDR2 as YFSETQ. Trimming removed 0 bases from V and 4 bases from J; junction bases left unmatched: 8. The CDR3 DNA reads as TGCGCCAGCAGCTTGGGTACAGGGGGTAGTGGCACTGAAGCTTTCTTT. Protein product: CASSLGTGGSGTEAFF. The complete variable domain, with remaining parts taken from reference TRBV5-1 and TRBJ1-1, reads KAGVTQTPRYLIKTRGQQVTLSCSPISGHRSVSWYQQTPGQGLQFLFEYFSETQRNKGNFPGRFSGRQFSNSRSEMNVSTLELGDSALYLCASSLGTGGSGTEAFFGQGTRLTVV.

This chain uses TRBV9 with TRBJ2-1; no firm D call. Germline loops: CDR1 SGDLS, CDR2 YYNGEE. Trimming took 0 bases from V and 4 from J, leaving 8 bases between them. CDR3 length: 14 amino acids. The CDR3 nucleotides read TGTGCCAGCAGCGTAGACACTGTTTACAATGAGCAGTTCTTC. It yields the protein CASSVDTVYNEQFF.

In its sample, this clone was seen once. Other DNA variants within this sample encode the same CDR3. J is TRBJ1-1 and V is TRBV5-4, with D possibly TRBD1 on 5 matching bases. Germline lookup yields CDR1 SGHNT and CDR2 YYREEE (reference sequence). Trimming removed 1 base from V and 0 bases from J, with 10 bases in between. This CDR3 comprises 15 residues. CDR3 in amino acids: CASSLFQGMNTEAFF. CDR3 DNA: TGTGCCAGCAGCTTGTTTCAGGGTATGAACACTGAAGCTTTCTTT.

The chain joins TRBV21-1 to TRBJ2-7; the table's D call, TRBD2, has no DNA check behind it. TRBV21-1 is a recognized pseudogene. The CDR3 has 16 amino acids. CDR3 loop: CASSVPGLAICVEQYF. The DNA of the CDR3 is TGTGCCAGCAGCGTACCGGGACTAGCCATATGTGTCGAGCAGTACTTC.

J is TRBJ2-7 and V is TRBV19, with D possibly called TRBD1 or TRBD2 (5 bases each). Trimming shortened V by 3 bases and J by 4 bases, and 10 bases separated the two germline ends. The CDR3 runs 13 residues. Per the germline V gene, CDR1 is LNHDA and CDR2 is SQIVND (reference sequence). The CDR3, as DNA: TGTGCCAGTAGTATTTGGGGGAATTACGAGCAGTACTTC. It specifies CASSIWGNYEQYF.

Remarks on this clone: Different DNA sequences within this sample yield the same CDR3. CDR3 protein: CASSVGGGQTYEQYF. The DNA of the CDR3 is TGTGCCAGCAGCGTAGGAGGAGGGCAGACCTACGAGCAGTACTTC. The chain uses TRBV9 and TRBJ2-7; the D gene is possibly TRBD2 (6 bases). CDR1 and CDR2 (germline): SGDLS, YYNGEE. The V gene lost 0 bases and the J gene lost 2 bases, with 12 bases spanning the gap. This CDR3 region has 15 residues.

The chain links TRBV15 to TRBJ1-5, with no clear D. V was pared by 0 bases and J by 13 bases, with 13 bases between. Germline CDR1 and CDR2: LNHNV and YYDKDF (reference sequence). The CDR3 spans 13 residues. The CDR3 nucleotides are TGTGCCACCAGCAGAGATTTGTTCGAGGAACAGCATTTT. Translating it yields CATSRDLFEEQHF.

The J gene is TRBJ1-6, the V gene TRBV30; D remains unclear. V dropped 1 base and J dropped 8 bases, with 12 bases sitting between them. Germline lookup yields CDR1 GTSNPN and CDR2 SVGIG (reference sequence). This CDR3 has 14 amino acids. The CDR3 reads CAWSGEQFDSPLHF. CDR3 coding DNA: TGTGCCTGGAGTGGGGAGCAGTTTGATTCACCCCTCCACTTT.

J is TRBJ2-2 and V is TRBV27; 9 bases line up with TRBD1. The CDR3 sequence is 17 residues long. Trimming at V came to 3 bases and at J to 6 bases, leaving 11 bases not matched to a gene. Germline V lookup: CDR1 MNHEY, CDR2 SMNVEV (reference sequence). CDR3 region: CASSFNSPGQGAGELFF. The CDR3 region has the DNA TGTGCCAGCAGTTTCAACTCACCGGGACAGGGAGCCGGGGAGCTGTTTTTT.

This clone occurred once. The chain is built from TRBV7-8 and TRBJ2-1; D unclear. V was trimmed by 1 base and J by 2 bases, leaving 12 bases between them. This CDR3 is 16 amino acids long. Germline V gives CDR1 SGHVS, CDR2 FQNEAQ. As DNA, the CDR3 is TGTGCCAGCAGCTTAGAGCCAGAAGGAACCTACAATGAGCAGTTCTTC. Translated: CASSLEPEGTYNEQFF.

The chain employs TRBV29-1 and TRBJ1-1; D is possibly TRBD1 (5 bases). Germline CDR1 SQVTM, CDR2 ANQGSEA. Trimming shortened V by 7 bases and J by 0 bases, and 9 bases separated the two germline ends. CDR3 length equals 12 residues. The CDR3 DNA sequence: TGCAGCGACGGACACCTGAACACTGAAGCTTTCTTT. Amino acid sequence: CSDGHLNTEAFF.

The rearrangement links TRBV14 to TRBJ2-3; TRBD1 or TRBD2 may be the D gene (5 bases each). This CDR3 has 16 residues. V lost 3 bases to trimming and J lost 4 bases, with 17 bases between them. CDR1 and CDR2 (germline): SGHDN, FVKESK. The CDR3 DNA follows: TGTGCCAGCAGCCACCTCGGGACCCCTCTCTCAGATACGCAGTATTTT. It translates to CASSHLGTPLSDTQYF.

The chain joins TRBV29-1 to TRBJ2-1; 7 bases map to TRBD1. Germline V lookup: CDR1 SQVTM, CDR2 ANQGSEA. V gave up 8 bases and J gave up 3 bases; unmatched junction bases: 7. CDR3 size: 13 residues. DNA of the CDR3: TGCAGCCCGACTACAGGGGTCTACAATGAGCAGTTCTTC. Its translation is CSPTTGVYNEQFF.